This passage covers 10 T cell receptor beta chains from one sample sequenced in a study of blood T cell repertoires in COVID-19 (dated by TCRdb to 2019 to 2021). Preparation of the library involved the immunoSEQ multiplex PCR assay. Sourced from immuneACCESS, this table was stored by TCRdb with only in-frame sequences that have V and J called. A share of the clones is absent; for the studies checked, an unresolved V gene accounts for under half, and the remainder has no known explanation. The table for this sample lists fewer than 130,000 clones; approximately 70% of them were counted only once. Approximately 6.3% of the sample comes from the top ten. The sequenced sample consisted of peripheral blood. The receptors originated from a man aged 80 or over with acute or convalescent COVID-19.

This chain uses TRBV7-2 with TRBJ2-3; 7 bases match TRBD2. The length of the CDR3 is 20 residues. Losses at the gene ends were 0 bases for V and 0 bases for J; bases not matched to a gene: 15. In germline, CDR1 is SGHTA, CDR2 FQGNSA. This CDR3 is CASSLASAGSSGVSTDTQYF. CDR3 sequence (DNA): TGTGCCAGCAGCTTAGCTTCAGCCGGGTCCAGCGGGGTAAGCACAGATACGCAGTATTTT.

The chain recombines TRBV14 with TRBJ2-5; 7 nucleotides agree with TRBD2. Per the germline V gene, CDR1 is SGHDN and CDR2 is FVKESK. The CDR3 consists of 17 residues. Germline trimming cut 1 base from V and 5 bases from J; bases unmatched to any gene: 13. The CDR3 here is CASSQGLAAFSGETQYF. DNA for the CDR3: TGTGCCAGCAGCCAAGGGCTAGCGGCCTTCTCTGGGGAGACCCAGTACTTC. The whole variable domain, filled in from reference TRBV14 and TRBJ2-5, reads EAGVTQFPSHSVIEKGQTVTLRCDPISGHDNLYWYRRVMGKEIKFLLHFVKESKQDESGMPNNRFLAERTGGTYSTLKVQPAELEDSGVYFCASSQGLAAFSGETQYFGPGTRLLVL.

The chain has TRBV9 and TRBJ1-1; D remains ambiguous. V gave up 0 bases and J gave up 5 bases, with 8 bases separating them. Germline lookup yields CDR1 SGDLS and CDR2 YYNGEE. The length of the CDR3 is 13 residues. CDR3 nucleotides: TGTGCCAGCAGCGTAGAAGAACGGACTGAAGCTTTCTTT. This gives the protein CASSVEERTEAFF.

The V and J genes are TRBV7-2 and TRBJ2-1, with 8 positions matching TRBD2. V gave up 5 bases and J gave up 9 bases; unmatched junction bases: 6. The germline CDR1 and CDR2 sequences are SGHTA and FQGNSA. The length of the CDR3 is 13 residues. CDR3 DNA sequence: TGTGCCAGCAGCAGACTAGCGACTAGTGAGCAGTTCTTC. This translates into CASSRLATSEQFF.

This clone was observed a handful of times. This sequence joins TRBV5-6 and TRBJ1-2; tentatively, D is TRBD1 (6 bases). With 2 bases removed from V and 1 base from J, the gap between germline ends came to 6 bases. The germline CDR1 and CDR2 sequences are SGHDT and YYEEEE. The CDR3 contains 13 residues. The CDR3 DNA reads as TGTGCCAGCAGCTTACAGGGTAACTATGGCTACACCTTC. It codes for CASSLQGNYGYTF. Together with reference TRBV5-6 and TRBJ1-2, the CDR3 gives the full variable domain: DAGVTQSPTHLIKTRGQQVTLRCSPKSGHDTVSWYQQALGQGPQFIFQYYEEEERQRGNFPDRFSGHQFPNYSSELNVNALLLGDSALYLCASSLQGNYGYTFGSGTRLTVV.

V gene TRBV11-2 combines with J gene TRBJ2-7; TRBD1 matches at 8 bases. The germline CDR1 and CDR2 sequences are SGHAT and FQNNGV. The CDR3 is 17 amino acids. V shed 3 bases, J shed 1 base, and the junction held 11 bases outside the gene matches. CDR3 coding DNA: TGTGCCAGCAGCTTCGCCCTAGGACAGGGCATATCCTACGAGCAGTACTTC. It is translated as CASSFALGQGISYEQYF.

The chain joins TRBV6-1 to TRBJ2-7; no clear D gene. Germline V lookup: CDR1 MNHNS, CDR2 SASEGT. The ends were cut back, 0 bases at V and 2 bases at J, with 8 bases in the middle. This CDR3 is built from 14 residues. The CDR3 loop is CASSEAATTYEQYF. CDR3 DNA: TGTGCCAGCAGTGAAGCCGCGACAACCTACGAGCAGTACTTC.

V gene TRBV6-2 or TRBV6-3 combines with J gene TRBJ2-5; D is uncertain. Trimming removed 4 bases from V and 5 bases from J, with 11 bases in between. CDR1 and CDR2 from the germline V gene are MNHEY and SVGEGT. The CDR3 sequence is 13 residues long. The CDR3 loop reads CASSFRQSETQYF. The CDR3 DNA reads TGTGCCAGCAGTTTTAGACAATCGGAGACCCAGTACTTC.

The chain links TRBV6-2 or TRBV6-3 to TRBJ1-2; tentatively, D is TRBD1 (5 bases). Deletions cut 6 bases from V and 5 bases from J, with 7 bases between. This CDR3 has 11 amino acids. Germline CDR1 is MNHEY and CDR2 is SVGEGT. The CDR3 reads CASSKGYGYTF. The CDR3 bases are TGTGCCAGCAGCAAGGGGTATGGCTACACCTTC.

This clone was seen only once. This sequence joins TRBV9 and TRBJ2-1, with 7 bases aligning to TRBD2. Germline-derived CDR1 and CDR2 are SGDLS and YYNGEE. The CDR3 extends over 15 amino acids. V trimming: 3 bases; J trimming: 3 bases; junction bases outside the gene matches: 6. As DNA, the CDR3 is TGTGCCAGCAGCGCTAGCGGAGACTTCTACAATGAGCAGTTCTTC. This sequence encodes CASSASGDFYNEQFF.